This T cell receptor beta chain was retrieved from a study of beta chain features in type 1 diabetes. Study-wide context: Examined across all samples were around 110 million sorted cells. Whole-study results and caveats: Any PCR bias toward short templates would affect both groups alike. Naive, central memory and Treg TCRB repertoires seemed to resemble each other more closely in patients than they did in healthy donors.

Comments on this clone: Its antigen is unknown.

The whole isolated RNA underwent reverse transcription, so sequencing captured expressed TCRB transcripts. Average reads for naive, central memory and regulatory T cell samples were about 4 million. Some clones are missing from TCRdb's copy, which holds only in-frame ones; the method was immunoSEQ multiplex PCR. This table has 140,000 to 150,000 clones, nearly 50% appearing once. The sequence was collected from a man aged 18-30 years in good health. The sequencing sample was made of Tregs from blood.

CDR3 bases: TGTGCCAGTAGTACAACAACAAGAGGGAAGACCCAGTACTTC. It yields the protein CASSTTTRGKTQYF. This chain joins TRBV19 and TRBJ2-5; D perhaps matches TRBD2 (5 bases). Trimming stripped 4 bases from V and 6 bases from J, with 15 bases between. Germline CDR1 LNHDA, CDR2 SQIVND (reference sequence). The CDR3 has 14 amino acids.